What follows are 5 T cell receptor beta chains derived from one specimen sequenced in a study of a mutant IDH1 vaccine in newly diagnosed glioma. Antigens for these TCRs are unknown. Time point of the sample: week 11, during vaccination. One vaccine dose held 300 ug of mutant IDH1 20-mer peptide and came with topical imiquimod. Produced via immunoSEQ multiplex PCR; TCRdb's table is partial and in-frame only. The table lists about 40,000 clones, 84% of them singletons. The sample consisted of PBMCs, taken from a glioma patient whose treatment included an IDH1 peptide vaccine. These receptor sequences come from a man aged 40-55 years with glioma.

This clone was seen once. The chain employs TRBV6-1 and TRBJ2-3; D may match TRBD1 or TRBD2 (5 bases each). The length of the CDR3 is 15 residues. Per germline, CDR1 MNHNS and CDR2 SASEGT. Deletions cut 6 bases from V and 4 bases from J, with 17 bases between. CDR3: CASRVRDGRSDTQYF. As DNA, the CDR3 is TGTGCCAGCAGGGTCCGGGACGGCAGGTCAGATACGCAGTATTTT.

This chain links TRBV14 with TRBJ1-2, with 7 bases fitting TRBD1. V shed 0 bases, J shed 5 bases, and the junction held 12 bases outside the gene matches. Germline assignment: CDR1 SGHDN and CDR2 FVKESK. The CDR3 totals 17 residues. CDR3 bases: TGTGCCAGCAGCCAAGATCTTGTAAGGGGACAGCTTTATGGCTACACCTTC. Translation gives CASSQDLVRGQLYGYTF.

The chain uses TRBV6-5 and TRBJ2-3; D may correspond to TRBD1 or TRBD2 (5 bases each). CDR1 and CDR2 (germline): MNHEY, SVGAGI. The CDR3 loop spans 15 amino acids. With 6 bases removed from V and 2 bases from J, the gap between germline ends came to 15 bases. The CDR3 spells CASRLGGGYTDTQYF. CDR3 coding DNA: TGTGCCAGCAGACTGGGTGGGGGATACACAGATACGCAGTATTTT.

The V and J genes are TRBV29-1 and TRBJ2-7; no reliable D call. From germline, CDR1 is SQVTM and CDR2 ANQGSEA. Trimming removed 4 bases from V and 3 bases from J, with 16 bases in between. The CDR3 is made up of 14 amino acids. This chain's CDR3 is CSVGKPGLGYEQYF. CDR3 in DNA: TGCAGCGTTGGGAAACCAGGTCTTGGCTACGAGCAGTACTTC.

This clone was observed a few times. The V call is TRBV5-1, the J call TRBJ2-4; 7 bases line up with TRBD2. This CDR3 has 17 residues. The V gene's germline CDR1 is SGHRS and CDR2 YFSETQ. Losses at the gene ends were 3 bases for V and 1 base for J; bases not matched to a gene: 10. The CDR3 DNA reads as TGCGCCAGCAGCTACTCCGGACTAGGATCGGCCAAAAACATTCAGTACTTC. The encoded protein is CASSYSGLGSAKNIQYF. The complete variable domain, with remaining parts taken from reference TRBV5-1 and TRBJ2-4, reads KAGVTQTPRYLIKTRGQQVTLSCSPISGHRSVSWYQQTPGQGLQFLFEYFSETQRNKGNFPGRFSGRQFSNSRSEMNVSTLELGDSALYLCASSYSGLGSAKNIQYFGAGTRLSVL.